These T cell receptor beta chains were read from a single sample in a study of cytomegalovirus exposure and HLA in healthy donors. The assay was immunoSEQ multiplex PCR, and TCRdb's table has in-frame clones only and misses some. In the table there are around 260,000 clones, around 91% of which are singletons. Sequencing was carried out using PBMCs. Receptors were obtained from a woman in her 30s in good health and CMV-seronegative. Each CDR3 is given with its conserved first and last residue. D genes are given only for firm matches. Only some rows state a clone size, as once, few, many or a class for expanded clones.

DNA	CDR3	D	J	size	V
TGCAGCGTTGGCAGAGCGACTAGCACAGATACGCAGTATTTT	CSVGRATSTDTQYF	.	TRBJ2-3	.	TRBV29-1
TGTGCCAGCAGCGGCACGACAGGGGGCGCAGGCTACACCTTC	CASSGTTGGAGYTF	TRBD1	TRBJ1-2	.	TRBV9
TGTGCCACCAGCAGAGATCTGACGGCTACCGGGGAGCTGTTTTTT	CATSRDLTATGELFF	.	TRBJ2-2	.	TRBV15
TGTGCCACCAGCGCCAGGGACGCCCCCCTCAATGAGCAGTTCTTC	CATSARDAPLNEQFF	.	TRBJ2-1	.	TRBV15
TGTGCCAGCAGTTTATGGGCAGGGATCAACTACGAGCAGTACTTC	CASSLWAGINYEQYF	.	TRBJ2-7	.	TRBV28
TGTGCCAGTAGTCCGGGACTCGTTCAAGAGACCCAGTACTTC	CASSPGLVQETQYF	.	TRBJ2-5	.	TRBV19
TGTGCCAGCAGCTCTGGGTCTAGGGAGACCCAGTACTTC	CASSSGSRETQYF	.	TRBJ2-5	.	TRBV14
TGTGCCAGCTCACCCCCGACACGGACCATGAACACTGAAGCTTTCTTT	CASSPPTRTMNTEAFF	.	TRBJ1-1	.	TRBV18
TGTGCCAGCAGCGTACAGGTAGGTGGGGAAAAACTGTTTTTT	CASSVQVGGEKLFF	.	TRBJ1-4	.	TRBV6-4
TGTGCCAGCAGTTTATACTCCTTGGGTGATGAGCAGTTCTTC	CASSLYSLGDEQFF	.	TRBJ2-1	once	TRBV28
TGTGCCATCAGTGAGGAGGGAATGGAGCCCCAGCATTTT	CAISEEGMEPQHF	.	TRBJ1-5	.	TRBV10-3
TGTGCCAGCAGCTTACTAGCGGGAGTGCCTGAGCAGTACTTC	CASSLLAGVPEQYF	TRBD2	TRBJ2-7	.	TRBV7-9
TGTGCCAGCAGCGTAGAGCCGGGCCCCACAGATACGCAGTATTTT	CASSVEPGPTDTQYF	.	TRBJ2-3	.	TRBV9
TGTGCCAGCAGCGTAACAGGGGCCTACGAGCAGTACTTC	CASSVTGAYEQYF	TRBD1	TRBJ2-7	.	TRBV9
TGTGCCAGCAGCCCCGTAGGGGGTCCCAGTACAGATACGCAGTATTTT	CASSPVGGPSTDTQYF	.	TRBJ2-3	.	TRBV7-3
TGCGCCAGCAGCTTGGTCCCTAGCCCAGGGGAGCAGTTCTTC	CASSLVPSPGEQFF	.	TRBJ2-1	.	TRBV5-1
TGTGCCAGCAGTTTACGATCAACTAATGAAAAACTGTTTTTT	CASSLRSTNEKLFF	.	TRBJ1-4	.	TRBV28
TGTGCCAGCAGCTTAGTGTGGCAGGTAGTTCCTACGGAACAGTACTTC	CASSLVWQVVPTEQYF	.	TRBJ2-7	once	TRBV11-3
TGTGCCAGTAGTGCCGACAGCTACGAGCAGTACTTC	CASSADSYEQYF	.	TRBJ2-7	.	TRBV19
TGCGCCAGCAGCATGTGGGAGTCGAGCAATGAGCAGTTCTTC	CASSMWESSNEQFF	.	TRBJ2-1	.	TRBV4-1
TGTGCCAGCAGCTTAGGGAAACTAGGGGTTGCGACCCAGTACTTC	CASSLGKLGVATQYF	.	TRBJ2-5	.	TRBV5-6
TGCGCCAGCCACGAAGGGGACTCTGGAAACACCATATATTTT	CASHEGDSGNTIYF	.	TRBJ1-3	.	TRBV5-1
TGCGCCAGCAAGGTTCAATCCGAGCAGTTCTTC	CASKVQSEQFF	.	TRBJ2-1	many	TRBV5-1
TGTGCCAGCAGCCTGTCGGGCGAGCAGTACTTC	CASSLSGEQYF	.	TRBJ2-7	.	TRBV14
TGTGCCAGCAGTACCTTGACAGCCTCCTACGAGCAGTACTTC	CASSTLTASYEQYF	.	TRBJ2-7	.	TRBV28
TGTGCCAGCAGCCAAGGCGGGAGGGACACAGATACGCAGTATTTT	CASSQGGRDTDTQYF	TRBD2	TRBJ2-3	.	TRBV11-2
TGTGCCAGCAGCTTGGTGCTAGCGGGAGACCTGATGTACGAGCAGTACTTC	CASSLVLAGDLMYEQYF	TRBD2	TRBJ2-7	.	TRBV5-6
TGCAGCGTTGAAATTTGGGGTTCATCCGGGGCAGATACGCAGTATTTT	CSVEIWGSSGADTQYF	.	TRBJ2-3	.	TRBV29-1
TGTGCCAGTTACGGGACAGACAATCAGCCCCAGCATTTT	CASYGTDNQPQHF	TRBD1	TRBJ1-5	.	TRBV19
TGCGCCAGCAGCCTGTCAGCGTACACCGGGGAGCTGTTTTTT	CASSLSAYTGELFF	.	TRBJ2-2	.	TRBV4-3
TGCAGCGTTGTCAGCAGGGAGGCGACCCAGTACTTC	CSVVSREATQYF	.	TRBJ2-5	.	TRBV29-1